The clone carrying this T cell receptor beta chain is identified as medium-sized from frequency. Its antigen is currently unknown. The data originate from a study of human CD8 memory T cell subsets. Libraries of TCR beta chains were produced by 5' RACE (UMI-labeled). One entry per CDR3 protein, without DNA, is what TCRdb gives after re-calling the 5' RACE reads. In total, the table holds some 10,000 distinct CDR3 sequences. General study points: When diversity was estimated with Chao1, stem-like memory T cells appeared more diverse than precursor exhausted T cells. Precursor exhausted T cells and stem-like memory T cells were similarly highly diverse, while effector memory cells were not.

The germline V gene has CDR1 SGHVS and CDR2 FNYEAQ. CDR3 length equals 13 residues. The study classified TPEX cells as CCR7+ PD-1+ TIGIT+ early memory CD8+ T cells bearing exhausted-like traits. Healthy donors' buffy coats yielded the PBMC. Duplicate 150,000-cell vials of sorted CD8+ T cells per subset supplied the RNA. The sequence came from a human donor in good health. The chain has TRBV7-6 and TRBJ2-5; with no DNA, the TCRdb D assignment of TRBD1 cannot be verified. Sequenced material: CD8+ T cells from PBMCs. CDR3 sequence reads: CASSFRGLETQYF.